The 27 T cell receptor beta chains below were found in one sample sequenced in a study of blood T cell repertoires in COVID-19. Clones were sequenced by immunoSEQ multiplex PCR, and TCRdb holds only the in-frame ones, with some missing. The sample shows 350,000 or so clones, roughly 87% of them seen only once. Sequences were obtained from peripheral blood. Receptors originate from a woman in her sixties with COVID-19, enrolled during active disease.

The chain couples TRBV20-1 to TRBJ2-3, with 7 nucleotides matching TRBD2. The trim removed 3 bases at V and 0 bases at J, leaving 3 bases unmatched. Germline V CDR1 and CDR2: DFQATT, SNEGSKA (reference sequence). CDR3 length: 14 amino acids. Here the CDR3 reads CSASLAVSTDTQYF. Written as DNA, the CDR3 is TGCAGTGCTAGTCTAGCGGTGAGCACAGATACGCAGTATTTT.

This chain connects TRBV12-3 or TRBV12-4 to TRBJ2-7; TRBD2 matches 7 bases. This CDR3 is 13 amino acids long. V gave up 2 bases and J gave up 3 bases; unmatched junction bases: 1. CDR3 bases: TGTGCCAGCAGTTTATCGGGGGGCTACGAGCAGTACTTC. This encodes CASSLSGGYEQYF.

The CDR3 sequence: CASSPDINQPQHF. The CDR3 nucleotides are TGTGCCAGCAGTCCTGACATCAATCAGCCCCAGCATTTT. The gene calls are TRBV6-5 and TRBJ1-5; D call uncertain. CDR1 and CDR2 from the germline V gene are MNHEY and SVGAGI. The CDR3 totals 13 residues. Trimming took off 5 bases at V and 3 bases at J, with 8 bases between the two ends.

This clone was detected once. The chain uses TRBV19 and TRBJ1-3, with D maybe TRBD1 (5 bases). This CDR3 region has 15 residues. Germline CDR1 and CDR2: LNHDA and SQIVND (reference sequence). V was pared by 3 bases and J by 2 bases, with 11 bases between. The CDR3 bases are TGTGCCAGTAGTATCACAGGTCTTCCTGGAAACACCATATATTTT. Amino acids: CASSITGLPGNTIYF.

The chain employs TRBV5-1 and TRBJ2-1; D not certain. The CDR3 has 12 amino acids. Germline V gene sequence: CDR1 SGHRS, CDR2 YFSETQ. Trimming took 4 bases from V and 3 from J, leaving 5 bases between them. The CDR3: CASSPRYNEQFF. In DNA, the CDR3 is TGCGCCAGCAGCCCTCGCTACAATGAGCAGTTCTTC. The variable domain in full, with the rest retrieved from reference TRBV5-1 and TRBJ2-1, is KAGVTQTPRYLIKTRGQQVTLSCSPISGHRSVSWYQQTPGQGLQFLFEYFSETQRNKGNFPGRFSGRQFSNSRSEMNVSTLELGDSALYLCASSPRYNEQFFGPGTRLTVL.

This chain joins TRBV18 and TRBJ2-1; 9 bases align to TRBD2. Germline lookup yields CDR1 KGHSH and CDR2 LQKENI. The CDR3 runs to 16 residues. V was clipped by 2 bases and J by 8 bases; unmatched bases: 10. The CDR3 region is CASSPSAGGRFYEQFF. CDR3 DNA: TGTGCCAGCTCACCATCCGCGGGGGGGCGCTTTTATGAGCAGTTCTTC.

The genes are TRBV28 and TRBJ1-5; D gene uncertain. CDR1 is MDHEN and CDR2 is SYDVKM in the germline V gene. CDR3 length: 15 amino acids. Trimming took 6 bases from V and 0 from J, leaving 12 bases between them. CDR3 region: CASRQATLSNQPQHF. The CDR3 coding sequence is TGTGCCAGCAGGCAGGCGACGCTTAGCAATCAGCCCCAGCATTTT.

The chain employs TRBV15 and TRBJ1-2; 8 bases fit TRBD1. V lost 6 bases, J lost 5 bases, and 20 bases stayed unmatched. The CDR3 extends over 18 amino acids. Germline V lookup: CDR1 LNHNV, CDR2 YYDKDF (reference sequence). The CDR3 region has the DNA TGTGCCACCAGTCCAAGGGAGAGGACAGGGTCCAAATTGTATGGCTACACCTTC. It is translated as CATSPRERTGSKLYGYTF.

The sample holds a few counts of this clone. The chain employs TRBV9 and TRBJ1-2, with a tentative D call TRBD1 (6 bases). Germline V gene data show CDR1 as SGDLS and CDR2 as YYNGEE. V was clipped by 3 bases and J by 0 bases, with 15 bases between them. This CDR3 contains 16 residues. The DNA of the CDR3 is TGTGCCAGCAGCGGACCCCGGGACACTGCTAACTATGGCTACACCTTC. Its translation: CASSGPRDTANYGYTF.

This clone was detected only once. This chain joins TRBV9 and TRBJ2-1, with 8 bases identical to TRBD2. This CDR3 region has 16 residues. Germline V gives CDR1 SGDLS, CDR2 YYNGEE. The V gene end was trimmed by 3 bases and the J gene end by 3 bases; junction bases not matched to a gene: 8. CDR3: CASSGLSGGLYNEQFF. The CDR3 bases are TGTGCCAGCAGCGGATTAAGCGGGGGACTCTACAATGAGCAGTTCTTC.

V is TRBV11-2 and J is TRBJ1-4; D perhaps matches TRBD1 (5 bases). The CDR3 spans 14 residues. The germline CDR1 and CDR2 sequences are SGHAT and FQNNGV. V was clipped by 1 base and J by 7 bases, with 10 bases between them. CDR3 amino acids: CASSLAQGGEKLFF. Written as DNA, the CDR3 is TGTGCCAGCAGCTTAGCCCAGGGCGGTGAAAAACTGTTTTTT.

This chain connects TRBV3-1 (or the pseudogene TRBV3-2) to TRBJ2-5; 9 bases fit TRBD2. The junction had 11 bases not matched to a gene; V was cut back by 0 bases and J by 6 bases. Looked up from germline, CDR1 is LGHDT and CDR2 is YNNKEL (reference sequence). The CDR3 totals 17 residues. CDR3 sequence (DNA): TGTGCCAGCAGCCAAGATTGGGCGCGGGGGGGCTTCAAGACCCAGTACTTC. Residues: CASSQDWARGGFKTQYF.

This chain links TRBV5-1 with TRBJ1-6; D possibly corresponds to TRBD1 (6 bases). CDR1 is SGHRS and CDR2 is YFSETQ in the germline V gene. V was clipped by 4 bases and J by 5 bases, with 13 bases between them. The CDR3 sequence is 15 residues long. CDR3 nucleotide sequence: TGCGCCAGCAGCAGCGGACAGCAGAATAATTCACCCCTCCACTTT. Encoded protein: CASSSGQQNNSPLHF.

V and J are TRBV6-5 and TRBJ2-1; D gene uncertain. V was pared by 6 bases and J by 9 bases, with 15 bases between. This CDR3 region has 13 residues. Germline V CDR1 and CDR2: MNHEY, SVGAGI. CDR3 nucleotide sequence: TGTGCCAGCAGCGGCCCTGGTTGGAGTGAGCAGTTCTTC. Its translation: CASSGPGWSEQFF.

The genes are TRBV7-9 and TRBJ2-3; D is possibly TRBD2 (6 bases). The ends were cut back, 5 bases at V and 0 bases at J, with 12 bases in the middle. The germline gives CDR1 SEHNR, CDR2 FQNEAQ (reference sequence). The CDR3 totals 15 residues. The CDR3 region has the DNA TGTGCCAGCAGCCCCAGGGAGGCCAGCACAGATACGCAGTATTTT. Its protein product is CASSPREASTDTQYF.

The chain is built from TRBV28 and TRBJ2-5; TRBD2 aligns across 12 bases. This CDR3 spans 18 amino acids. Germline V gives CDR1 MDHEN, CDR2 SYDVKM. The trim removed 8 bases at V and 3 bases at J, leaving 16 bases unmatched. As DNA, the CDR3 is TGTGCCAGCCGCCCTCAATGGCTAGCGGGGGGGAGCAAAGAGACCCAGTACTTC. Translating gives CASRPQWLAGGSKETQYF.

The chain recombines TRBV5-6 with TRBJ2-7, with 10 bases that match TRBD2. There are 17 residues in the CDR3. Germline CDR1 and CDR2: SGHDT and YYEEEE. J lost 1 base, V lost 1 base, and 8 bases had no gene match. The CDR3 region is CASSLRGTSEHSYEQYF. The CDR3 nucleotides are TGTGCCAGCAGCTTGAGGGGGACTAGCGAACATTCCTACGAGCAGTACTTC.

This clone was found a few times. The V gene is TRBV5-8, the J gene TRBJ1-6; 8 bases are shared with TRBD1. Per germline, CDR1 SGHTS and CDR2 YDEGEE. Trimming removed 1 base from V and 8 bases from J; junction bases left unmatched: 11. The CDR3 totals 17 residues. CDR3 region: CASSLIRQGAKHSPLHF. The CDR3 region has the DNA TGTGCCAGCAGCTTGATTCGGCAGGGGGCGAAACATTCACCCCTCCACTTT.

This clone has a single count. This sequence joins TRBV5-5 and TRBJ1-2; D call uncertain. Deletions cut 4 bases from V and 0 bases from J, with 13 bases between. The CDR3 contains 15 residues. From germline, CDR1 is SGHKS and CDR2 YYEKEE (reference sequence). The CDR3 nucleotides read TGTGCCAGCAGCCCCCCGGGAACATCTAACTATGGCTACACCTTC. Translation: CASSPPGTSNYGYTF.

The chain combines TRBV9 with TRBJ1-4; D is unresolved. Germline CDR1 and CDR2: SGDLS and YYNGEE. Trimming shortened V by 4 bases and J by 2 bases, and 12 bases separated the two germline ends. The CDR3 loop spans 15 amino acids. CDR3 amino acids: CASSSLTGTNEKLFF. CDR3 nucleotides: TGTGCCAGCAGCTCGTTGACTGGTACTAATGAAAAACTGTTTTTT.

The J gene is TRBJ1-5, the V gene TRBV30, with a possible D match to TRBD1 (5 bases). The germline V gene has CDR1 GTSNPN and CDR2 SVGIG (reference sequence). The CDR3 covers 15 residues. Trimming left V 2 bases short and J 0 bases short, with 11 bases between. Here the CDR3 reads CAWSWRGRSNQPQHF. The CDR3 nucleotides read TGTGCCTGGAGTTGGAGGGGTCGTAGCAATCAGCCCCAGCATTTT.

This clone was detected once. The CDR3 DNA reads TGTGCCATCAGTGACATACGGGTCGCACTCACAGATACGCAGTATTTT. Its protein product is CAISDIRVALTDTQYF. The chain links TRBV10-3 to TRBJ2-3; D is uncertain. Trimming pared 3 bases from V and 2 bases from J, leaving 15 bases between. The CDR3 length is 16 residues. Germline CDR1 reads ENHRY; CDR2 reads SYGVKD.

The chain combines TRBV5-6 with TRBJ1-6; D is perhaps TRBD1 (6 bases). The length of the CDR3 is 13 residues. V dropped 2 bases and J dropped 8 bases, with 8 bases sitting between them. CDR1 is SGHDT and CDR2 is YYEEEE in the germline V gene. This CDR3 is CASSFDRYSPLHF. CDR3 DNA: TGTGCCAGCAGCTTCGACAGGTATTCACCCCTCCACTTT.

The chain carries TRBV28 and TRBJ2-7; D perhaps matches TRBD1 (5 bases). V was shortened by 3 bases and J by 4 bases, with 16 bases between the two germline ends. The CDR3 consists of 15 residues. Germline lookup yields CDR1 MDHEN and CDR2 SYDVKM. The CDR3 bases are TGTGCCAGCAGTTTTCCACAGGAGTCCCGTTACGAGCAGTACTTC. Protein sequence: CASSFPQESRYEQYF.

This clone was picked up one time. This chain joins TRBV9 and TRBJ2-6, with 7 bases lining up with TRBD1. The CDR3 length is 18 residues. The germline V gene encodes CDR1 SGDLS and CDR2 YYNGEE. Trimming removed 0 bases from V and 0 bases from J; junction bases left unmatched: 6. The CDR3: CASSVVGGPLSGANVLTF. The CDR3, as DNA: TGTGCCAGCAGCGTAGTAGGGGGCCCCCTCTCTGGGGCCAACGTCCTGACTTTC. The entire variable domain, with the rest obtained from reference TRBV9 and TRBJ2-6, is as follows: DSGVTQTPKHLITATGQRVTLRCSPRSGDLSVYWYQQSLDQGLQFLIQYYNGEERAKGNILERFSAQQFPDLHSELNLSSLELGDSALYFCASSVVGGPLSGANVLTFGAGSRLTVL.

The chain recombines TRBV12-3 or TRBV12-4 with TRBJ1-2; 9 nucleotides line up with TRBD1. The CDR3 extends over 12 amino acids. J lost 8 bases, V lost 6 bases, and 4 bases had no gene match. The CDR3 protein is CASRGQGGGYTF. The DNA for the CDR3 is TGTGCCAGCAGGGGACAGGGTGGGGGCTACACCTTC.

The chain employs TRBV12-3 or TRBV12-4 and TRBJ1-1; no definite D call. The CDR3 runs to 12 residues. V was clipped by 3 bases and J by 8 bases, with 10 bases between them. The CDR3 region is CASSFVEAEAFF. In DNA form, the CDR3 reads TGTGCCAGCAGTTTTGTTGAGGCGGAAGCTTTCTTT.